The rows below give T cell receptor beta chains drawn from one sample of a study of blood T cell repertoires in COVID-19. Produced via immunoSEQ multiplex PCR; TCRdb's table is partial and in-frame only. The sample lists 260,000 or so clones; around 88% were seen once. Material: peripheral blood. The receptors originated from an elderly man with acute or convalescent COVID-19. Each CDR3 is given with its conserved first and last residue. Fields, in order: D gene, clone size, V gene, J gene, CDR3 protein, CDR3 DNA. The D gene is left open where the match is weak. Expanded clones are given a class, and other clones once, few, many or no size at all.

d_gene: TRBD1; abundance: NA; v_gene: TRBV2; j_gene: TRBJ2-7; CDR3aa: CASSEGTGIYEQYF; CDR3nt: TGTGCCAGCAGTGAAGGGACAGGGATCTACGAGCAGTACTTC
d_gene: TRBD1; abundance: NA; v_gene: TRBV28; j_gene: TRBJ1-2; CDR3aa: CASSTGGAGTNYGYTF; CDR3nt: TGTGCCAGCAGTACAGGGGGCGCGGGGACTAACTATGGCTACACCTTC
d_gene: NA; abundance: NA; v_gene: TRBV6-5; j_gene: TRBJ1-6; CDR3aa: CASSYTDSLDSPLHF; CDR3nt: TGTGCCAGCAGTTACACGGACAGTTTGGATTCACCCCTCCACTTT
d_gene: NA; abundance: NA; v_gene: TRBV6-1; j_gene: TRBJ1-5; CDR3aa: CASSEGLGRVFYQPQHF; CDR3nt: TGTGCCAGCAGTGAAGGTCTGGGCAGGGTGTTTTACCAGCCCCAGCATTTT
d_gene: TRBD2; abundance: few; v_gene: TRBV2; j_gene: TRBJ2-5; CDR3aa: CASSQGLAVDIETQYF; CDR3nt: TGTGCCAGCAGTCAAGGACTAGCCGTCGATATCGAGACCCAGTACTTC
d_gene: NA; abundance: NA; v_gene: TRBV5-1; j_gene: TRBJ2-2; CDR3aa: CASSFSEGVSSGELFF; CDR3nt: TGCGCCAGCAGCTTCTCCGAGGGTGTAAGTTCCGGGGAGCTGTTTTTT
d_gene: NA; abundance: NA; v_gene: TRBV21-1; j_gene: TRBJ1-2; CDR3aa: CASSKDGARGLRIYGYTF; CDR3nt: TGTGCCAGCAGCAAAGATGGGGCCAGGGGGCTAAGAATCTATGGCTACACCTTC
d_gene: NA; abundance: once; v_gene: TRBV27; j_gene: TRBJ2-6; CDR3aa: CASSSDRDFSSGANVLTF; CDR3nt: TGTGCCAGCAGTAGCGACAGGGACTTTTCCTCTGGGGCCAACGTCCTGACTTTC
d_gene: TRBD2; abundance: NA; v_gene: TRBV6-5; j_gene: TRBJ2-2; CDR3aa: CASRTLAGLDGELFF; CDR3nt: TGTGCCAGCAGAACCCTAGCGGGGCTGGACGGGGAGCTGTTTTTT
d_gene: NA; abundance: NA; v_gene: TRBV4-2; j_gene: TRBJ2-5; CDR3aa: CASSQGPRSLGGETQYF; CDR3nt: TGTGCCAGCAGCCAAGGGCCCCGGAGTCTCGGAGGGGAGACCCAGTACTTC
d_gene: NA; abundance: NA; v_gene: TRBV7-3; j_gene: TRBJ2-3; CDR3aa: CASSAEFSIGTQYF; CDR3nt: TGTGCCAGCAGCGCAGAATTCTCAATTGGTACGCAGTATTTT
d_gene: TRBD1; abundance: NA; v_gene: TRBV7-9; j_gene: TRBJ2-7; CDR3aa: CASSTDRAVGEQYF; CDR3nt: TGTGCCAGCAGCACGGACAGGGCAGTGGGCGAGCAGTACTTC
d_gene: NA; abundance: NA; v_gene: TRBV7-9; j_gene: TRBJ1-2; CDR3aa: CASSPSNPFYGYTF; CDR3nt: TGTGCCAGCAGCCCTAGCAACCCCTTCTATGGCTACACCTTC
d_gene: TRBD1; abundance: NA; v_gene: TRBV3-1/TRBV3-2; j_gene: TRBJ1-6; CDR3aa: CASSFRDRNGPLHF; CDR3nt: TGTGCCAGCAGCTTCCGGGACAGGAATGGGCCCCTCCACTTT
d_gene: NA; abundance: few; v_gene: TRBV5-1; j_gene: TRBJ2-7; CDR3aa: CASNPGHLPPHEQYF; CDR3nt: TGCGCCAGCAATCCCGGACACCTACCCCCGCACGAGCAGTACTTC
d_gene: NA; abundance: NA; v_gene: TRBV10-2; j_gene: TRBJ1-5; CDR3aa: CASSDVFRDGNQPQHF; CDR3nt: TGCGCCAGCAGTGACGTCTTCAGGGATGGGAATCAGCCCCAGCATTTT
d_gene: NA; abundance: NA; v_gene: TRBV3-1/TRBV3-2; j_gene: TRBJ2-7; CDR3aa: CASSLGQGPYEQYF; CDR3nt: TGTGCCAGCAGCCTGGGGCAGGGGCCCTACGAGCAGTACTTC
d_gene: TRBD1; abundance: NA; v_gene: TRBV28; j_gene: TRBJ2-7; CDR3aa: CASSLLGAQGVYEQYF; CDR3nt: TGTGCCAGCAGTTTGTTGGGCGCCCAGGGGGTCTACGAGCAGTACTTC
d_gene: TRBD1; abundance: NA; v_gene: TRBV7-9; j_gene: TRBJ2-6; CDR3aa: CASSRPDRAFAGANVLTF; CDR3nt: TGTGCCAGCAGCCGGCCGGACAGGGCTTTCGCTGGGGCCAACGTCCTGACTTTC
d_gene: TRBD1; abundance: few; v_gene: TRBV28; j_gene: TRBJ2-2; CDR3aa: CASSPPPGTGGTGELFF; CDR3nt: TGTGCCAGCAGTCCGCCCCCAGGGACAGGGGGCACCGGGGAGCTGTTTTTT
d_gene: NA; abundance: NA; v_gene: TRBV16; j_gene: TRBJ2-5; CDR3aa: CASSRGREETQYF; CDR3nt: TGTGCCAGCAGCCGGGGCAGGGAAGAGACCCAGTACTTC
d_gene: NA; abundance: few; v_gene: TRBV9; j_gene: TRBJ2-2; CDR3aa: CASSVTRGGTGELFF; CDR3nt: TGTGCCAGCAGCGTAACAAGGGGCGGCACCGGGGAGCTGTTTTTT
d_gene: NA; abundance: NA; v_gene: TRBV7-3; j_gene: TRBJ2-1; CDR3aa: CASSKGLGLGSPYDEQFF; CDR3nt: TGTGCCAGCAGCAAAGGGTTGGGGCTGGGCTCTCCCTACGATGAGCAGTTCTTC
d_gene: NA; abundance: NA; v_gene: TRBV30; j_gene: TRBJ1-5; CDR3aa: CAWSPQIDQPQHF; CDR3nt: TGTGCCTGGAGTCCACAGATAGATCAGCCCCAGCATTTT
d_gene: NA; abundance: NA; v_gene: TRBV10-1; j_gene: TRBJ2-7; CDR3aa: CASTGLNSYEQYF; CDR3nt: TGCGCCAGCACAGGTCTCAACTCCTACGAGCAGTACTTC
d_gene: TRBD1; abundance: NA; v_gene: TRBV4-1; j_gene: TRBJ2-7; CDR3aa: CASSQEDRGHSYEQYF; CDR3nt: TGCGCCAGCAGCCAAGAAGACAGGGGCCACTCCTACGAGCAGTACTTC
d_gene: NA; abundance: few; v_gene: TRBV7-9; j_gene: TRBJ1-4; CDR3aa: CASSFQGPVEEKLFF; CDR3nt: TGTGCCAGCAGCTTCCAGGGGCCGGTTGAGGAAAAACTGTTTTTT
d_gene: TRBD1; abundance: NA; v_gene: TRBV9; j_gene: TRBJ2-1; CDR3aa: CASSARQGNEQFF; CDR3nt: TGTGCCAGCAGCGCCAGACAGGGGAATGAGCAGTTCTTC
d_gene: TRBD2; abundance: NA; v_gene: TRBV3-1/TRBV3-2; j_gene: TRBJ2-2; CDR3aa: CASNSRGLAGTGELFF; CDR3nt: TGTGCCAGCAACTCGAGGGGACTAGCGGGGACCGGGGAGCTGTTTTTT
d_gene: NA; abundance: NA; v_gene: TRBV7-6; j_gene: TRBJ1-2; CDR3aa: CASSPTTRGWSDGYTF; CDR3nt: TGTGCCAGCAGCCCTACCACCCGGGGGTGGAGTGATGGCTACACCTTC
d_gene: NA; abundance: NA; v_gene: TRBV7-3; j_gene: TRBJ2-7; CDR3aa: CASSLAPGFIYEQYF; CDR3nt: TGTGCCAGCAGCTTAGCTCCCGGTTTTATCTACGAGCAGTACTTC
d_gene: TRBD1; abundance: NA; v_gene: TRBV18; j_gene: TRBJ1-2; CDR3aa: CASSLGTGEFYGYTF; CDR3nt: TGTGCCAGCTCCCTCGGGACAGGGGAGTTCTATGGCTACACCTTC
d_gene: TRBD2; abundance: NA; v_gene: TRBV2; j_gene: TRBJ2-1; CDR3aa: CASKKTSGSSYNEQFF; CDR3nt: TGTGCCAGCAAAAAGACTAGCGGGAGCTCCTACAATGAGCAGTTCTTC
d_gene: NA; abundance: NA; v_gene: TRBV3-1/TRBV3-2; j_gene: TRBJ1-5; CDR3aa: CASSQSRSGQPQHF; CDR3nt: TGTGCCAGCAGCCAAAGCAGAAGCGGACAGCCCCAGCATTTT
d_gene: TRBD1; abundance: NA; v_gene: TRBV7-8; j_gene: TRBJ2-1; CDR3aa: CASSVGNRGRGASSYNEQFF; CDR3nt: TGTGCCAGCAGCGTAGGGAACAGGGGGCGCGGAGCTAGCTCCTACAATGAGCAGTTCTTC
d_gene: TRBD1; abundance: NA; v_gene: TRBV2; j_gene: TRBJ2-5; CDR3aa: CASSEAVGQGASQYF; CDR3nt: TGTGCCAGCAGTGAAGCGGTAGGACAGGGGGCCTCCCAGTACTTC
d_gene: NA; abundance: NA; v_gene: TRBV27; j_gene: TRBJ2-1; CDR3aa: CASSGGTLGEQFF; CDR3nt: TGTGCCAGCAGTGGCGGGACTCTTGGTGAGCAGTTCTTC
d_gene: NA; abundance: NA; v_gene: TRBV6-2/TRBV6-3; j_gene: TRBJ2-5; CDR3aa: CASSSEGGRVETQYF; CDR3nt: TGTGCCAGCAGTTCGGAGGGGGGGAGGGTAGAGACCCAGTACTTC
d_gene: TRBD2; abundance: NA; v_gene: TRBV7-9; j_gene: TRBJ2-7; CDR3aa: CASSWSGSYPYEQYF; CDR3nt: TGTGCCAGCAGCTGGAGCGGGAGTTATCCTTACGAGCAGTACTTC
d_gene: TRBD2; abundance: NA; v_gene: TRBV5-4; j_gene: TRBJ2-3; CDR3aa: CASSPPQTSGGTTDTQYF; CDR3nt: TGTGCCAGCAGCCCACCACAGACTAGCGGGGGGACCACAGATACGCAGTATTTT
d_gene: NA; abundance: NA; v_gene: TRBV7-9; j_gene: TRBJ2-5; CDR3aa: CASSLEYSIGTQYF; CDR3nt: TGTGCCAGCAGCTTAGAGTATTCTATTGGGACCCAGTACTTC
d_gene: TRBD2; abundance: NA; v_gene: TRBV4-1; j_gene: TRBJ2-2; CDR3aa: CASSQDSAGGPGELFF; CDR3nt: TGCGCCAGCAGCCAGGACAGTGCGGGGGGACCCGGGGAGCTGTTTTTT
d_gene: NA; abundance: NA; v_gene: TRBV6-1; j_gene: TRBJ2-7; CDR3aa: CASSTGNYEQYF; CDR3nt: TGTGCCAGCAGTACAGGAAACTACGAGCAGTACTTC